The source of this T cell receptor (delta chain) is a study of gamma-delta T cells after stem cell transplantation. The germline V gene has CDR1 TVYSNPD and CDR2 GDNSRS (reference sequence). The trim removed 0 bases at V and 0 bases at J, leaving 19 bases unmatched. The CDR3 sequence is 22 residues long. This clone is large in the sample. Within the sample, other DNA sequences also encode this same CDR3. TCRdb redid clone calling on the RT-PCR reads using CATT. The table records roughly 1,300 delta-chain clones, about 1.8% of them present only once. Material: gamma-delta T cells. This clonotype was sampled from a human donor. It is not recorded whose cells these are; they may come from a transplant donor. J is TRDJ3 and V is TRDV3, with 8 bases aligning to TRDD3. CDR3 DNA sequence: TGTGCCTTTAGGGACTACCCTCAAACTGGGGGCCATCGCTCCTGGGACACCCGACAGATGTTTTTC. It translates to CAFRDYPQTGGHRSWDTRQMFF.